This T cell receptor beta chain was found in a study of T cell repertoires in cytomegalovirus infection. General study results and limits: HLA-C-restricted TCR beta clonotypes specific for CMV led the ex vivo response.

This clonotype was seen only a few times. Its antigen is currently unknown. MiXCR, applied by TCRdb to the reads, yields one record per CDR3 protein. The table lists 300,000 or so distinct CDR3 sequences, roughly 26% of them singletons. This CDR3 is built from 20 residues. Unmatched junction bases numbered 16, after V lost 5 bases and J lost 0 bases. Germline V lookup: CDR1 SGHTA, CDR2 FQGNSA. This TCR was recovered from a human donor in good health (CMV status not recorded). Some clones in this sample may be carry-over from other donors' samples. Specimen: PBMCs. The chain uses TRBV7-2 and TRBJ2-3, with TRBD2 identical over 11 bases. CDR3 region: CASSPPLGLAGGFSTDTQYF. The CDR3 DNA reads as TGTGCCAGCAGCCCCCCCCTTGGGCTAGCGGGAGGTTTTAGCACAGATACGCAGTATTTT.